Following are 19 T cell receptor beta chains from one sample sequenced in a study of blood T cell repertoires in COVID-19. Assay used: immunoSEQ multiplex PCR; TCRdb lists only in-frame clones, some missing. The repertoire holds about 160,000 clones, with 92% as singletons. Sequenced input: peripheral blood. Receptors were obtained from a man aged 25-45 years with COVID-19, enrolled during active disease.

The sample holds a few counts of this clone. The chain is built from TRBV7-2 and TRBJ1-5, with TRBD1 matching over 8 bases. V lost 5 bases and J lost 0; bases outside the gene matches: 6. The CDR3 is made up of 16 amino acids. The V gene's germline CDR1 is SGHTA and CDR2 FQGNSA. The CDR3 bases are TGTGCCAGCAGCCAACGGACAGGGATTAGCAATCAGCCCCAGCATTTT. Translation gives CASSQRTGISNQPQHF.

This chain uses TRBV15 with TRBJ1-5; D may be TRBD1 (6 bases). In germline, CDR1 is LNHNV, CDR2 YYDKDF (reference sequence). V was clipped by 1 base and J by 7 bases, with 14 bases between them. The CDR3 loop spans 15 amino acids. The CDR3 DNA sequence: TGTGCCACCAGCAGAGGACCCGGGACAACCCAGCCCCAGCATTTT. Translating gives CATSRGPGTTQPQHF.

The chain uses TRBV6-6 and TRBJ1-6; 7 bases are a match to TRBD1. V gave up 6 bases and J gave up 6 bases; unmatched junction bases: 8. This CDR3 is built from 15 residues. Germline CDR1 and CDR2: MNHNY and SVGAGI (reference sequence). CDR3 in amino acids: CASSPQGGVNSPLHF. CDR3 nucleotide sequence: TGTGCCAGCAGCCCTCAAGGGGGCGTTAATTCACCCCTCCACTTT.

V and J are TRBV5-6 and TRBJ2-7; 11 bases agree with TRBD2. V dropped 4 bases and J dropped 1; count of bases not matched to a gene: 4. Looked up from germline, CDR1 is SGHDT and CDR2 is YYEEEE. This CDR3 comprises 15 residues. CDR3 nucleotide sequence: TGTGCCAGCAGCCGTAGCGGGAGGGGATCCTACGAGCAGTACTTC. Encoded protein: CASSRSGRGSYEQYF.

The rearrangement joins TRBV9 to TRBJ2-5; TRBD2 matches at 12 bases. V lost 3 bases to trimming and J lost 5 bases; unmatched junction nucleotides: 5. CDR3 size: 15 residues. Germline values: CDR1 SGDLS, CDR2 YYNGEE. For the CDR3, the DNA is TGTGCCAGCAGCGCTAGCGGGGGGGCCCGGGAGACCCAGTACTTC. Residues: CASSASGGARETQYF.

The rearrangement links TRBV9 to TRBJ1-2; TRBD1 matches 8 bases. Per germline, CDR1 SGDLS and CDR2 YYNGEE. The CDR3 has 16 amino acids. After removal of 0 bases from V and 2 bases from J, the junction contained 6 bases not matched to a gene. CDR3 residues: CASSVASGQGNYGYTF. In nucleotides, the CDR3 is TGTGCCAGCAGCGTAGCGTCCGGACAGGGCAACTATGGCTACACCTTC.

With respect to this clone: One junction end disagrees with the germline gene, perhaps due to a read error. The chain links TRBV7-2 to TRBJ2-5; D is unclear. Germline assignment: CDR1 SGHTA and CDR2 FQGNSA. The CDR3 runs 13 residues. Written as DNA, the CDR3 is TGTGCCAGCACCTTAGCTAGAAAAGAGACCCAGTACTTC. It yields the protein CASTLARKETQYF.

The chain couples TRBV7-9 to TRBJ1-5, with D possibly matching TRBD1 (5 bases). Trimming cost V 5 bases and J 4 bases, with 12 bases left between them. The CDR3 runs 14 residues. CDR1 SEHNR and CDR2 FQNEAQ come from the germline V gene (reference sequence). For the CDR3, the DNA is TGTGCCAGCAGCCCCATGGGGGGGAATCAGCCCCAGCATTTT. Translation gives CASSPMGGNQPQHF.

The CDR3 DNA reads TGTGCCAGCAGTTACTCTTCCAGCGGGACCTACAATGAGCAGTTCTTC. Translation: CASSYSSSGTYNEQFF. The chain employs TRBV6-5 and TRBJ2-1, with 7 positions matching TRBD2. With 0 bases clipped from V and 2 bases from J, the junction kept 4 bases outside the gene matches. Looked up from germline, CDR1 is MNHEY and CDR2 is SVGAGI. This CDR3 is built from 16 residues.

The chain joins TRBV3-1 (or the pseudogene TRBV3-2) to TRBJ2-7, with 7 bases identical to TRBD2. The CDR3 sequence is 17 residues long. The germline V gene encodes CDR1 LGHDT and CDR2 YNNKEL (reference sequence). Trimming removed 0 bases from V and 4 bases from J; junction bases left unmatched: 12. The CDR3 DNA is TGTGCCAGCAGCCAAGAGGGGGAGGGCGGAGCCCCTTACGAGCAGTACTTC. Translating it yields CASSQEGEGGAPYEQYF.

V gene TRBV7-3 combines with J gene TRBJ1-1; D remains unclear. CDR3 length: 13 amino acids. V lost 3 bases, J lost 5 bases, and 10 bases lay in between. Germline loops: CDR1 SGHTA, CDR2 FQGTGA. In nucleotides, the CDR3 is TGTGCCAGCAGCTTCTCGGGATTTACTGAAGCTTTCTTT. This gives the protein CASSFSGFTEAFF.

This clone was detected only a few times. The chain is built from TRBV10-1 and TRBJ2-7; D is possibly TRBD1 (6 bases). The CDR3 consists of 15 residues. Germline CDR1 reads WNHNN; CDR2 reads SYGVQD (reference sequence). V gave up 6 bases and J gave up 2 bases, with 17 bases separating them. As DNA, the CDR3 is TGCGCCAGCAGACCACAGGGAATCTTAACCTACGAGCAGTACTTC. Its translation: CASRPQGILTYEQYF.

V and J are TRBV25-1 and TRBJ2-7, with D possibly being TRBD1 (6 bases). This CDR3 region has 15 residues. Trimming cost V 6 bases and J 4 bases, with 19 bases left between them. CDR1 is MGHDK and CDR2 is SYGVNS in the germline V gene. CDR3 nucleotides: TGTGCCAGCAGCCCAACGGGTAGGGGGTGGTACGAGCAGTACTTC. It translates to CASSPTGRGWYEQYF.

This CDR3 reads CASSYRDRANTEAFF. As DNA, the CDR3 is TGTGCCAGCAGTTACCGGGACAGGGCGAACACTGAAGCTTTCTTT. This chain links TRBV6-2 or TRBV6-3 with TRBJ1-1; TRBD1 agrees at 9 bases. Germline V lookup: CDR1 MNHEY, CDR2 SVGEGT. The CDR3 is 15 residues long. The V segment lost 2 bases and the J segment 1 base; nucleotides outside the gene matches: 2.

This clone has a single count. V and J are TRBV7-9 and TRBJ1-4; a weak D match, TRBD1 (6 bases). Deletions cut 5 bases from V and 2 bases from J, with 15 bases between. Germline-derived CDR1 and CDR2 are SEHNR and FQNEAQ (reference sequence). This CDR3 spans 16 amino acids. Here the CDR3 reads CASSDRRGGTNEKLFF. In DNA form, the CDR3 reads TGTGCCAGCAGCGACCGCAGGGGAGGGACTAATGAAAAACTGTTTTTT.

The J gene is TRBJ2-1, the V gene TRBV11-3; D may be TRBD2 (6 bases). The CDR3 runs to 15 residues. CDR1 and CDR2 (germline): SGHNT, YENEEA. V was cut by 5 bases and J by 6 bases, with 17 bases left in between. CDR3 sequence reads: CASSPGEEDLNEQFF. The CDR3 DNA follows: TGTGCCAGCAGCCCTGGGGAGGAGGACCTCAATGAGCAGTTCTTC.

V and J are TRBV20-1 and TRBJ2-7; D call uncertain. Germline V lookup: CDR1 DFQATT, CDR2 SNEGSKA (reference sequence). The V end was cut by 6 bases, the J end by 0 bases, with 6 bases between. The CDR3 contains 11 residues. The CDR3 bases are TGCAGTGCCCCAGTCTCCTACGAGCAGTACTTC. Its protein product is CSAPVSYEQYF.

This clone occurred once. The chain joins TRBV9 to TRBJ1-6, with 10 nucleotides matching TRBD1. CDR3 size: 17 residues. J gave up 9 bases and V 0 bases, and 9 bases lay outside the gene matches. Germline V lookup: CDR1 SGDLS, CDR2 YYNGEE. CDR3 DNA: TGTGCCAGCAGCGTAGGGGGGACAGGGGCTACGAGTTCACCCCTCCACTTT. Amino acid sequence: CASSVGGTGATSSPLHF.

The V gene is TRBV5-1, the J gene TRBJ2-3; 9 bases fit TRBD2. The V and J ends lost 3 bases and 1 base, in that order; junction bases with no gene match: 6. Germline CDR1 and CDR2: SGHRS and YFSETQ. CDR3 length: 16 amino acids. CDR3 nucleotides: TGCGCCAGCAGCTCAGGACTAGCGACACGCACAGATACGCAGTATTTT. Translating gives CASSSGLATRTDTQYF.